The present entry profiles one T cell receptor (beta chain) with its context. Its antigen is not yet known. The input lacks base qualities; no much larger clone sits a single base away. This sample stems from a study of blood T cell repertoires in COVID-19 (TCRdb year 2020). Regarding the complete study: Samples from collaborators originated in the United States, Italy and Spain and spanned both the acute and convalescent phases of COVID-19. Where available, HLA class I and class II types were taken from metadata supplied by the sample provider and were not determined by assay-based typing. The repertoires were released in a freely available public database meant as a resource for research on the immune response to SARS-CoV-2. The material from the prospective study consisted of cDNA or gDNA derived from T cells, B-cell-depleted T cells, or PBMCs. Sample metadata almost always included a de-identified subject ID, COVID-19 status, age in years and sex. The dataset comprised deeply sampled blood TCRbeta repertoires from subjects exposed to, actively infected with, or recovered from COVID-19. The samples were drawn from the first 160 participants of the ongoing ImmuneRACE study and from 1,254 subjects provided by 6 global collaborators. Here is what the overall study found, with its caveats: How much clinical and demographic metadata was included differed by source and by participant, and the metadata was provided uncurated.

One collaborating source in Seattle enrolled patients while the patients were actively infected and followed the patients over time throughout the course of disease. Collaborating institutions collected whole blood in K2EDTA tubes following their own protocols. For TCRbeta analysis, collaborators shipped samples as frozen whole blood, isolated PBMCs, or DNA extracted from either of those sample types. Measured from the cysteine to the phenylalanine, the CDR3 is 14 residues long. CDR3 DNA is the only sequence kept; it has 42 bases, read in frame from the first base. Deletion took 5 bases off V and 2 bases off J, with a span of 10 bases between the germline ends. CDR1 and CDR2 are read off the germline V gene (reference sequence) as LNHDA and SQIVND. TCRbeta CDR3 regions were amplified from genomic DNA using the immunoSEQ Assay, a bias-controlled multiplex PCR. The source study handled its data this way. The number of nucleated cells in each sample was estimated by amplification of reference gene primers within the assay. To quantify the absolute abundance of each unique TCRbeta CDR3 rearrangement, sequence reads were collapsed and filtered. For each sample, productive Simpson clonality was calculated as the square root of Simpson's diversity index across productive rearrangements. TCRdb took this table from immuneACCESS and kept in-frame rearrangements with V and J called. Such tables lack part of the clones; where checked against another copy, unresolved V genes explain under half of the gap, and the rest is unexplained. D and trimming were read from the DNA, whereas the V and J calls and clone size are those reported in that table. In all, the sample holds over 55,000 clones, and roughly four fifths of those were seen once. 10% of the sample is held by the ten biggest clonotypes.

The sequencing input was peripheral blood. The chain is encoded by TRBV19 joined to TRBJ2-1; perhaps TRBD2 is the D gene, with 5 bases matching. The source of this sequence is a man aged 45-65 years with COVID-19, enrolled during active disease. For the CDR3, the sequence is CASSARATYNEQFF. The DNA sequence is as follows: TGTGCCAGTAGTGCGCGGGCAACCTACAATGAGCAGTTCTTC. Where the CDR3 stops, the reference TRBV19 and TRBJ2-1 genes take over; the full variable domain is DGGITQSPKYLFRKEGQNVTLSCEQNLNHDAMYWYRQDPGQGLRLIYYSQIVNDFQKGDIAEGYSVSREKKESFPLTVTSAQKNPTAFYLCASSARATYNEQFFGPGTRLTVL.